The following is a T cell receptor (beta chain) sequence with its context. Germline V lookup: CDR1 LGHNT, CDR2 FRNRAP. V lost 6 bases, J lost 0 bases, and 5 bases stayed unmatched. The CDR3 has 16 amino acids. The sample is drawn from a study of blood T cell repertoires in COVID-19. About the study: The United States, Italy and Spain supplied acute and convalescent COVID-19 samples. T cells, B-cell-depleted T cells, or PBMCs provided the cDNA or gDNA that served as material.

Sequencing was performed with immunoSEQ multiplex PCR; in TCRdb, only in-frame clones are kept and a portion is missing. The sample records around 260,000 clones, approximately 90% being singletons. Patients at the Seattle site were enrolled during active infection and followed longitudinally. The TCR comes from a woman aged 25-40 years with COVID-19, enrolled during active disease. The sequenced sample was peripheral blood. The chain recombines TRBV12-5 with TRBJ2-2; TRBD1 matches at 9 bases. The CDR3 loop is CASGSTGGSNTGELFF. The CDR3, as DNA: TGTGCTAGTGGATCTACAGGGGGCTCGAACACCGGGGAGCTGTTTTTT.